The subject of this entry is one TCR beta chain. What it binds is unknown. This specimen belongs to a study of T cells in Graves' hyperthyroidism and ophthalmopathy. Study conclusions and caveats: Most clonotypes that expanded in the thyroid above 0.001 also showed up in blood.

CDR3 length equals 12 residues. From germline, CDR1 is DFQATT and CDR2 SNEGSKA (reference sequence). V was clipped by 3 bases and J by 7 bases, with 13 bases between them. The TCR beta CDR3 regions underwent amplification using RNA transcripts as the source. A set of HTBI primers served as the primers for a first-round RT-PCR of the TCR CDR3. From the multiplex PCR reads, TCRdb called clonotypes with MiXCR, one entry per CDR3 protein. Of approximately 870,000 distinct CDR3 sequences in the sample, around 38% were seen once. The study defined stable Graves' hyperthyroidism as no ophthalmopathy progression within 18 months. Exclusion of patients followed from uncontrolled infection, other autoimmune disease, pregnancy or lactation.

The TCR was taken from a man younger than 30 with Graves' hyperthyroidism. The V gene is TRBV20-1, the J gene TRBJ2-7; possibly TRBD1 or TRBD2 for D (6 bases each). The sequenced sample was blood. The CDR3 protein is CSARVGGGEQYF. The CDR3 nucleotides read TGCAGTGCTAGGGTGGGGGGCGGGGAGCAGTACTTC.